This T cell receptor beta chain was retrieved from a study of control samples from healthy donors and cancer patients. The CDR3 loop spans 16 amino acids. The trim removed 2 bases at V and 4 bases at J, leaving 5 bases unmatched. Germline loops: CDR1 MNHEY, CDR2 SVGEGT. Repertoires were generated with immunoSEQ multiplex PCR, while TCRdb's copy carries only in-frame clones and drops some. The sample contains about 120,000 clones, roughly 91% of which appear only once. The sequencing sample was made of PBMCs. This rearrangement joins TRBV6-2 or TRBV6-3 to TRBJ2-2, with 9 bases that match TRBD2. The receptor's source is a man in his forties or fifties with head and neck cancer. The CDR3 spells CASSYLAGRLTGELFF. Here the CDR3 DNA reads TGTGCCAGCAGTTACCTAGCGGGGAGACTCACCGGGGAGCTGTTTTTT.